One sample yielded the 31 T cell receptor beta chains listed below, sequenced in a study of blood T cell repertoires in COVID-19. Produced via immunoSEQ multiplex PCR; TCRdb's table is partial and in-frame only. Of 250,000 to 300,000 clones listed, about four fifths are singletons. The sequenced material came from peripheral blood. The receptors were sampled from a woman aged 55-70 years with active or convalescent COVID-19.

The chain joins TRBV29-1 to TRBJ1-1; D gene unclear. CDR1 and CDR2 (germline): SQVTM, ANQGSEA. The CDR3 is 15 residues long. Trimming left V 7 bases short and J 3 bases short, with 21 bases between. The CDR3 is CSAYPAPGFHTEAFF. CDR3 nucleotides: TGCAGCGCCTATCCCGCTCCCGGGTTTCACACTGAAGCTTTCTTT.

The chain has TRBV3-1 (or the pseudogene TRBV3-2) and TRBJ2-5; tentative D call: TRBD2 (6 bases). Germline V gene sequence: CDR1 LGHDT, CDR2 YNNKEL (reference sequence). Trimming shortened V by 8 bases and J by 4 bases, and 17 bases separated the two germline ends. This CDR3 is built from 14 residues. CDR3 amino acids: CASSILGGIETQYF. The CDR3 DNA follows: TGTGCCAGCTCAATATTGGGAGGAATAGAGACCCAGTACTTC.

The V gene is TRBV5-4, the J gene TRBJ1-1; 7 positions agree with TRBD1. CDR3 length equals 16 residues. Germline CDR1 is SGHNT and CDR2 is YYREEE (reference sequence). The V segment lost 1 base and the J segment 1 base; nucleotides outside the gene matches: 7. This CDR3 is CASSLIRYRGNTEAFF. The CDR3 nucleotides read TGTGCCAGCAGCTTGATCCGGTACAGGGGGAACACTGAAGCTTTCTTT.

The chain's CDR3 is CASSFSVPARGTGELFF. The CDR3 DNA reads TGTGCCAGCAGCTTCTCAGTTCCTGCCAGGGGCACCGGGGAGCTGTTTTTT. The genes are TRBV7-6 and TRBJ2-2, with D perhaps TRBD1 (6 bases). The CDR3 runs 17 residues. Germline CDR1 SGHVS, CDR2 FNYEAQ. V was shortened by 3 bases and J by 4 bases, with 18 bases between the two germline ends.

The chain links TRBV30 to TRBJ1-1; D gene uncertain. This CDR3 comprises 15 residues. Germline assignment: CDR1 GTSNPN and CDR2 SVGIG (reference sequence). The ends were cut back, 2 bases at V and 4 bases at J, with 17 bases in the middle. CDR3 residues: CAWSPLRTRGTEAFF. In DNA form, the CDR3 reads TGTGCCTGGAGTCCCCTGAGGACTCGAGGCACTGAAGCTTTCTTT.

This rearrangement joins TRBV6-1 to TRBJ2-7; 9 nucleotides line up with TRBD2. This CDR3 has 17 residues. Germline V gives CDR1 MNHNS, CDR2 SASEGT. With V trimmed by 1 base and J by 0 bases, 7 bases remained unmatched. The CDR3 region has the DNA TGTGCCAGCAGTGAAGGTCCTAGCGGGGTTATCTCCTACGAGCAGTACTTC. It specifies CASSEGPSGVISYEQYF.

V usage is TRBV6-5 and J usage is TRBJ1-6, with D possibly being TRBD1 (6 bases). Germline V gene data show CDR1 as MNHEY and CDR2 as SVGAGI. Between the trimmed V and J ends, which lost 7 bases and 7 bases, there was a span of 17 bases. This CDR3 region has 15 residues. The CDR3 sequence: CASTQRGGGNSPLHF. The DNA for the CDR3 is TGTGCCAGCACCCAAAGGGGGGGAGGGAATTCACCCCTCCACTTT.

This clone has a handful of counts. This rearrangement joins TRBV10-1 to TRBJ2-5, with D tentatively TRBD2 (6 bases). Germline V CDR1 and CDR2: WNHNN, SYGVQD (reference sequence). The CDR3 contains 15 residues. Trimming took off 3 bases at V and 2 bases at J, with 13 bases between the two ends. This chain's CDR3 is CASSEGLARQETQYF. CDR3 DNA: TGCGCCAGCAGTGAAGGGCTAGCGAGACAAGAGACCCAGTACTTC.

The chain uses TRBV21-1 and TRBJ1-1; the table's D call, TRBD1, has no DNA check behind it. TRBV21-1 has pseudogene status. The CDR3 is made up of 16 amino acids. CDR3 sequence reads: CASSTWCGTGDTEAFF. The DNA of the CDR3 is TGTGCCAGCAGCACATGGTGTGGGACAGGGGACACTGAAGCTTTCTTT.

On this clone: At one end the junction does not follow the germline gene, possibly because of a read error. This chain connects TRBV27 to TRBJ1-5; the D is unclear. The germline gives CDR1 MNHEY, CDR2 SMNVEV (reference sequence). CDR3 length: 13 amino acids. DNA of the CDR3: TGTGCCAGCAGCCTTAATAGCTATCAGCCCCAGCATTTT. This codes for CASSLNSYQPQHF.

This chain joins TRBV19 and TRBJ2-3; 8 bases fit TRBD1. The CDR3 consists of 15 residues. CDR1 is LNHDA, CDR2 SQIVND, per germline (reference sequence). With 7 bases clipped from V and 5 bases from J, the junction kept 11 bases outside the gene matches. The CDR3 DNA reads as TGTGCCAGTACCCTCCGGACAGGGTTTGGAGATACGCAGTATTTT. This sequence encodes CASTLRTGFGDTQYF.

Only a few counts were recorded for this clone. The chain joins TRBV11-3 to TRBJ2-1; 7 bases fit TRBD1. CDR3 size: 11 residues. With 5 bases clipped from V and 10 bases from J, the junction kept 2 bases outside the gene matches. CDR1 and CDR2 from the germline V gene are SGHNT and YENEEA. The CDR3 DNA reads as TGTGCCAGCAGCCAAGGGGGCGAGCAGTTCTTC. Residues: CASSQGGEQFF.

This chain uses TRBV12-3 or TRBV12-4 with TRBJ1-2, with D perhaps matching TRBD1 (5 bases). Trimming cost V 3 bases and J 6 bases, with 11 bases left between them. The CDR3 extends over 13 amino acids. CDR3 bases: TGTGCCAGCAGTTTTCTGGACAACCATGGCTACACCTTC. It specifies CASSFLDNHGYTF.

The J gene is TRBJ2-1, the V gene TRBV19; a possible D gene is TRBD1 (5 bases). This CDR3 is built from 14 residues. The V gene lost 5 bases and the J gene lost 1 base, with 9 bases spanning the gap. Germline V gene data show CDR1 as LNHDA and CDR2 as SQIVND (reference sequence). The CDR3 loop reads CASSGHPSYNEQFF. The CDR3 coding sequence is TGTGCCAGTAGTGGACACCCATCCTACAATGAGCAGTTCTTC. Variable domain in full (rest from reference TRBV19 and TRBJ2-1): DGGITQSPKYLFRKEGQNVTLSCEQNLNHDAMYWYRQDPGQGLRLIYYSQIVNDFQKGDIAEGYSVSREKKESFPLTVTSAQKNPTAFYLCASSGHPSYNEQFFGPGTRLTVL.

The CDR3 spells CASSPTGGLSSYNSPLHF. CDR3 nucleotides: TGCGCCAGCAGCCCGACAGGGGGCCTGAGCTCCTATAATTCACCCCTCCACTTT. The chain has TRBV5-1 and TRBJ1-6, with TRBD1 identical over 10 bases. Losses at the gene ends were 4 bases for V and 0 bases for J; bases not matched to a gene: 7. There are 18 residues in the CDR3. Germline V gene sequence: CDR1 SGHRS, CDR2 YFSETQ.

This sequence joins TRBV18 and TRBJ1-2, with unresolved D. The V end was cut by 2 bases, the J end by 0 bases, with 7 bases between. Germline V gene sequence: CDR1 KGHSH, CDR2 LQKENI. The length of the CDR3 is 14 residues. The CDR3 is CASSPDTTNYGYTF. CDR3 nucleotides: TGTGCCAGCTCACCAGACACAACTAACTATGGCTACACCTTC.

The chain couples TRBV11-2 to TRBJ2-7; 8 bases are a match to TRBD2. Germline lookup yields CDR1 SGHAT and CDR2 FQNNGV. The CDR3 is 15 residues long. Trimming cost V 4 bases and J 4 bases; bases outside gene matches: 9. CDR3 in amino acids: CASSYQSGGGYEQYF. DNA of the CDR3: TGTGCCAGCAGCTACCAAAGCGGGGGAGGGTACGAGCAGTACTTC.

This clone is a singleton in its sample. This rearrangement joins TRBV9 to TRBJ2-2; TRBD2 is a possible D gene (6 bases). CDR1 is SGDLS and CDR2 is YYNGEE in the germline V gene. V lost 4 bases and J lost 4, with 8 bases in between. There are 13 residues in the CDR3. CDR3 in amino acids: CASSPGGTGELFF. The CDR3 DNA sequence: TGTGCCAGCAGCCCCGGGGGCACCGGGGAGCTGTTTTTT.

The chain carries TRBV19 and TRBJ1-1; D may be TRBD1 (6 bases). The CDR3 contains 17 residues. Germline values: CDR1 LNHDA, CDR2 SQIVND (reference sequence). V was clipped by 1 base and J by 5 bases, with 20 bases between them. In DNA, the CDR3 is TGTGCCAGTAGTATAGCGGGGGCTTCGGGGGGTTGGACTGAAGCTTTCTTT. Its translation is CASSIAGASGGWTEAFF.

The chain employs TRBV19 and TRBJ2-7; D is perhaps TRBD2 (6 bases). The V gene lost 4 bases and the J gene lost 2 bases, with 18 bases spanning the gap. CDR1 and CDR2 from the germline V gene are LNHDA and SQIVND (reference sequence). The CDR3 has 16 residues. The DNA for the CDR3 is TGTGCCAGTAGTAGTAAGCGGGCAGGCGAAACCTACGAGCAGTACTTC. Translation gives CASSSKRAGETYEQYF.

The rearrangement joins TRBV29-1 to TRBJ2-5, with D perhaps TRBD2 (6 bases). There are 13 residues in the CDR3. The germline V gene encodes CDR1 SQVTM and CDR2 ANQGSEA. Trimming took 4 bases from V and 1 from J, leaving 10 bases between them. Here the CDR3 DNA reads TGCAGCGTTGGATTCGGGGGCCAAGAGACCCAGTACTTC. This gives the protein CSVGFGGQETQYF.

The CDR3 loop reads CASRPGIAGGPYTQYF. CDR3 bases: TGTGCCAGCAGACCCGGGATAGCGGGGGGGCCCTATACGCAGTATTTT. The V call is TRBV3-1 (or the pseudogene TRBV3-2), the J call TRBJ2-3; TRBD2 matches at 11 bases. Germline V lookup: CDR1 LGHDT, CDR2 YNNKEL (reference sequence). There are 16 residues in the CDR3. V shed 6 bases and J 7 bases; nucleotides not matched to a gene: 12.

The rearrangement joins TRBV5-1 to TRBJ2-5; no clear D gene. Germline V gene lookup returns CDR1 SGHRS and CDR2 YFSETQ. V was clipped by 5 bases and J by 4 bases, with 6 bases between them. The CDR3 consists of 11 residues. The CDR3 bases are TGCGCCAGCAGTTACGGAGAGACCCAGTACTTC. Protein: CASSYGETQYF.

The genes are TRBV7-3 and TRBJ1-1; 8 positions agree with TRBD1. The V and J ends lost 5 bases and 1 base, in that order; junction bases with no gene match: 3. The germline gives CDR1 SGHTA, CDR2 FQGTGA. The CDR3 runs to 14 residues. The CDR3 sequence: CASSNTGGNTEAFF. The CDR3 bases are TGTGCCAGCAGCAATACAGGGGGGAACACTGAAGCTTTCTTT. The variable domain in full, with the rest retrieved from reference TRBV7-3 and TRBJ1-1, is GAGVSQTPSNKVTEKGKYVELRCDPISGHTALYWYRQSLGQGPEFLIYFQGTGAADDSGLPNDRFFAVRPEGSVSTLKIQRTERGDSAVYLCASSNTGGNTEAFFGQGTRLTVV.

The chain couples TRBV10-1 to TRBJ2-3; 12 bases fit TRBD1. Per the germline V gene, CDR1 is WNHNN and CDR2 is SYGVQD (reference sequence). Trimming removed 3 bases from V and 4 bases from J; junction bases left unmatched: 20. This CDR3 contains 21 residues. CDR3 DNA sequence: TGCGCCAGCAGTGACGATCATACTCTGAGCCCGGGACAGGGGGCTCCAGATACGCAGTATTTT. This codes for CASSDDHTLSPGQGAPDTQYF.

This clone was picked up one time. The DNA of the CDR3 is TGTGCCAGCAGCTTCGGGGGCGGGGGGCCGCCCGGGGAGCTGTTTTTT. The encoded protein is CASSFGGGGPPGELFF. The V and J genes are TRBV7-2 and TRBJ2-2; 8 bases match TRBD2. V lost 3 bases to trimming and J lost 6 bases; unmatched junction nucleotides: 9. The germline V gene encodes CDR1 SGHTA and CDR2 FQGNSA. CDR3 length: 16 residues.

This clone was found a few times. The rearrangement uses TRBV2 and TRBJ2-7; D remains unclear. CDR3 length: 14 amino acids. CDR1 SNHLY and CDR2 FYNNEI come from the germline V gene. Trimming stripped 3 bases from V and 6 bases from J, with 15 bases between. The CDR3 DNA reads TGTGCCAGCAGTGAGACGGAGCAGCACCCCGAGCAGTACTTC. Translated: CASSETEQHPEQYF.

The CDR3 bases are TGTGCCAGCAACAGGGACGGGGGGAAGCAAGAGACCCAGTACTTC. Its translation: CASNRDGGKQETQYF. J is TRBJ2-5 and V is TRBV9, with D tentatively TRBD2 (7 bases). Trimming took off 6 bases at V and 2 bases at J, with 17 bases between the two ends. The V gene's germline CDR1 is SGDLS and CDR2 YYNGEE. The CDR3 has 15 residues.

The V call is TRBV7-8, the J call TRBJ1-1; the D is unclear. This CDR3 has 12 residues. V was cut by 6 bases and J by 2 bases, with 7 bases left in between. CDR1 is SGHVS and CDR2 is FQNEAQ in the germline V gene. The CDR3 nucleotides read TGTGCCAGCAGTTACTCAAACACTGAAGCTTTCTTT. This encodes CASSYSNTEAFF.

The CDR3 nucleotides read TGTGCCAGTAGTACAGGACAGGGGAACACTGAAGCTTTCTTT. The encoded protein is CASSTGQGNTEAFF. The chain is built from TRBV19 and TRBJ1-1; 8 bases line up with TRBD1. Germline V CDR1 and CDR2: LNHDA, SQIVND (reference sequence). The CDR3 runs 14 residues. J lost 1 base, V lost 4 bases, and 2 bases had no gene match.

V usage is TRBV30 and J usage is TRBJ2-7; D perhaps matches TRBD2 (5 bases). Germline CDR1 GTSNPN, CDR2 SVGIG (reference sequence). CDR3 size: 14 residues. Trimming shortened V by 0 bases and J by 3 bases, and 12 bases separated the two germline ends. The CDR3 here is CAWSVLNGDYEQYF. DNA for the CDR3: TGTGCCTGGAGTGTACTGAACGGGGACTACGAGCAGTACTTC. The full variable domain, in which reference TRBV30 and TRBJ2-7 provide the parts outside the CDR3, is SQTIHQWPATLVQPVGSPLSLECTVEGTSNPNLYWYRQAAGRGLQLLFYSVGIGQISSEVPQNLSASRPQDRQFILSSKKLLLSDSGFYLCAWSVLNGDYEQYFGPGTRLTVT.